The clone carrying this T cell receptor beta chain turned up a few times. Its cognate antigen is unknown. With 1 base removed from V and 1 base from J, the gap between germline ends came to 13 bases. This CDR3 is built from 16 residues. Germline CDR1 KGHSH, CDR2 LQKENI. The data derive from a study of shared clonotypes between healthy human individuals. Findings and caveats of the study: Rarefaction revealed incomplete sorted-subset sequencing despite large depth. The authors expected sequencing depth to affect clonotype sharing among donors.

TCRdb's table, derived via immunoSEQ multiplex PCR, lists solely in-frame clones and lacks some. The sample holds approximately 340,000 clones, around 72% seen once. The receptor was derived from a man aged 25 to 40 in good health. The rearrangement links TRBV18 to TRBJ2-5; D is perhaps TRBD1 or TRBD2 (7 bases each). The sequenced sample consisted of memory CD4+ T cells sorted from blood. As to subset: CD45RA-negative fraction. The CDR3 DNA sequence: TGTGCCAGCTCACCACGTGGCAGGGGGGGCCAAGAGACCCAGTACTTC. This gives the protein CASSPRGRGGQETQYF.